This T cell receptor (beta chain) was observed in a study of radiotherapy plus CTLA-4 blockade in lung cancer. Study overall: Disease control reached approximately 31%, with objective responses in roughly 17%. General study findings and limits: Radiotherapy plus ipilimumab was followed by expansion in blood of tumor-derived TCR clones.

Ipilimumab CTLA-4 blockade and focal radiation were given to patients with chemo-refractory metastatic non-small-cell lung cancer. As for this clone: Its cognate antigen is unknown.

Some clones are missing from TCRdb's copy, which holds only in-frame ones; the method was immunoSEQ multiplex PCR. The table has over 50,000 clones, 65% to 80% seen once. The V gene end was trimmed by 6 bases and the J gene end by 3 bases; junction bases not matched to a gene: 9. Germline CDR1 is SGHRS and CDR2 is YFSETQ. The CDR3 length is 14 residues. The TCR was taken from a human donor with non-small cell lung cancer who had a complete response to radiotherapy plus ipilimumab. Source: peripheral blood, taken from a patient treated with radiotherapy plus ipilimumab. The rearrangement uses TRBV5-1 and TRBJ2-7; 7 bases match TRBD1. The CDR3 sequence is CASKDRDRVYEQYF. In nucleotides, the CDR3 is TGCGCCAGCAAGGACCGGGACAGAGTCTACGAGCAGTACTTC.